The rows below give T cell receptor beta chains drawn from one sample of a study of beta chain features in type 1 diabetes. Some clones are missing from TCRdb's copy, which holds only in-frame ones; the method was immunoSEQ multiplex PCR. Among about 280,000 clones, approximately 15% were seen once, and the ten largest hold roughly 0.015%. The sample consisted of naive CD4+ T cells from blood. The source is a man aged 18 to 29 with type 1 diabetes. CDR3s include the opening cysteine and the closing phenylalanine or tryptophan.

v_call	j_call	cdr3_aa
TRBV19	TRBJ1-2	CASSMDRGIAYGYTF
TRBV19	TRBJ1-1	CASSEERGSMNTEAFF
TRBV11-2	TRBJ1-1	CASSLRENTEAFF
TRBV7-8	TRBJ2-3	CASSFRAGGTDTQYF
TRBV7-2	TRBJ2-7	CASSREREFSQQYF
TRBV18	TRBJ2-1	CASSPRLRSYNEQFF
TRBV5-4	TRBJ2-7	CASSPAAGPYEQYF
TRBV4-3	TRBJ2-3	CASSQTARTDTQYF
TRBV7-9	TRBJ2-3	CASSLLPLQGLTDTQYF
TRBV4-2	TRBJ2-2	CASSPDRASVNTGELFF
TRBV27	TRBJ1-2	CASKPGQGNTYYGYTF
TRBV18	TRBJ2-7	CASSPGSRGTGAYEQYF
TRBV7-9	TRBJ1-2	CASSSTTGVIYGYTF
TRBV4-3	TRBJ2-3	CASSQGSGGGRTDTQYF